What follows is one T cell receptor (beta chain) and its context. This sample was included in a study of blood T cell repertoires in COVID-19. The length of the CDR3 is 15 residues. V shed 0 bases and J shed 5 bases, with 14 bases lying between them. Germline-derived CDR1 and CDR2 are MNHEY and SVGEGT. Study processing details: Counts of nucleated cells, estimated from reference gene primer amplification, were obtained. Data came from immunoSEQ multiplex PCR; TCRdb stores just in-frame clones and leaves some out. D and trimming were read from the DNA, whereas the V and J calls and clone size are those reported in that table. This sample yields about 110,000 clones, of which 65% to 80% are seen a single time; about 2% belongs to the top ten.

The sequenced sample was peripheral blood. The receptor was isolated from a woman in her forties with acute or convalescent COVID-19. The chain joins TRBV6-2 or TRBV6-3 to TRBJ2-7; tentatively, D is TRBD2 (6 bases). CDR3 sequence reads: CASSYSTARGNEQYF. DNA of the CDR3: TGTGCCAGCAGTTACTCGACAGCTCGGGGGAACGAGCAGTACTTC.